This TCR beta chain was recovered during a study of CD8 T cells in ankylosing spondylitis. The CDR3 has 11 amino acids. The V gene lost 7 bases and the J gene lost 5 bases, with 8 bases spanning the gap. This clonotype was found many times. TCRdb analysed the 5' RACE reads with MiXCR anew, one entry per CDR3 protein. The table shows around 340,000 distinct CDR3 sequences, with 14% to 15% occurring only once. The chain has TRBV12-3 or TRBV12-4 and TRBJ2-5; the D is unclear. Sequenced sample: blood, either unsorted or a sorted T cell fraction (not recorded which). This clonotype originated in a male donor with ankylosing spondylitis or in good health (not recorded which). Here the CDR3 reads CASNQGETQYF. In DNA, the CDR3 is TGTGCCAGCAACCAAGGGGAGACCCAGTACTTC.